These T cell receptor beta chains were read from a single sample in a study of beta chain features in type 1 diabetes. Assay used: immunoSEQ multiplex PCR; TCRdb lists only in-frame clones, some missing. The sample includes roughly 300,000 clones, less than 10% of them seen just once. The sequenced sample was central memory CD4+ T cells from blood. The receptors were sampled from a woman aged 18-29 years in good health. Each CDR3 is given with its conserved first and last residue. A D gene is named only where the DNA matches it firmly. Clone size is stated in some rows and not others, as once, few, many or a class when expanded.

V gene	J gene	D gene	clone size	CDR3 DNA	CDR3 protein
TRBV2	TRBJ2-7	-	-	TGTGCCAGCAGCTATACCCAGGGTGGCGAGCAGTACTTC	CASSYTQGGEQYF
TRBV2	TRBJ2-2	-	many	TGTGCCACCCCTCTTCCTCCAGGGGAGAAGTGGACCGGGGAGCTGTTTTTT	CATPLPPGEKWTGELFF
TRBV18	TRBJ2-1	TRBD2	many	TGTGCCAGCTCACCACTAGCGGGCTCCTACAATGAGCAGTTCTTC	CASSPLAGSYNEQFF
TRBV7-2	TRBJ2-7	TRBD2	-	TGTGCCAGCAGCGTGGGAGGGCCCCCCTACGAGCAGTACTTC	CASSVGGPPYEQYF
TRBV7-2	TRBJ1-5	-	-	TGTGCCAGCAGCTTAGCAGGAATTTATAGCAATCAGCCCCAGCATTTT	CASSLAGIYSNQPQHF
TRBV4-2	TRBJ2-1	-	many	TGTGCCAGCAGCCAAGATCCTCACTTCAACAATGAGCAGTTCTTC	CASSQDPHFNNEQFF
TRBV2	TRBJ2-5	-	-	TGTGCCAGCTGGGAACAGGAGACCCAGTACTTC	CASWEQETQYF
TRBV7-9	TRBJ2-1	-	many	TGTGCCAGCAGTGGGCGGAACACAAGGGGTACGGATGAGCAGTTCTTC	CASSGRNTRGTDEQFF
TRBV7-9	TRBJ2-7	TRBD1	many	TGTGCCAGCAGCTCTAACCCGGGACAGGGAACCTACGAGCAGTACTTC	CASSSNPGQGTYEQYF
TRBV28	TRBJ2-7	-	-	TGTGCCAGCAGTCCAGATCGCCCGTCTCGCCGTGGACACGAGCAGTACTTC	CASSPDRPSRRGHEQYF
TRBV2	TRBJ2-1	TRBD2	few	TGTGCCAGCTCAGGCGGTCTAGCGGGAGGGCGTCAGTTCTTC	CASSGGLAGGRQFF
TRBV28	TRBJ1-3	TRBD1	-	TGTGCCAGCAGTCCCGGACAGGCTGGAAACACCATATATTTT	CASSPGQAGNTIYF
TRBV11-3	TRBJ1-1	-	-	TGTGCCAGCAGCTTAGAGGGGAGGACTGAAGCTTTCTTT	CASSLEGRTEAFF
TRBV4-3	TRBJ1-2	-	few	TGCGCCAGCAGCCAAGAATTAGTCAACTATGGCTACACCTTC	CASSQELVNYGYTF
TRBV10-3	TRBJ2-5	-	many	TGTGCCATCAGTGAGTCTAGGAAAGAGACCCAGTACTTC	CAISESRKETQYF
TRBV2	TRBJ2-1	-	-	TGTGCCAGCAGTGAAGACACTGGGGTTATTGTAGAGCAGTTCTTC	CASSEDTGVIVEQFF
TRBV11-2	TRBJ2-5	-	few	-	CASSSSFANGIDF
TRBV27	TRBJ2-1	TRBD1	many	TGTGCCAGCACCCGGGACAGGGGAAGTCATGAGCAGTTCTTC	CASTRDRGSHEQFF
TRBV6-5	TRBJ2-7	TRBD1	-	TGTGCCAGCAGAAGGGACAGGTTTCGGGAGCAGTACTTC	CASRRDRFREQYF
TRBV21-1	TRBJ1-3	-	few	TGTGCCAGCAGCAATGACCAGTCTTGGTCTGGAAACACCATATATTTT	CASSNDQSWSGNTIYF
TRBV25-1	TRBJ2-7	-	few	TGTGCCAGCGCAAGTGCCTACGAGCAGTACTTC	CASASAYEQYF
TRBV28	TRBJ2-1	-	-	TGTGCCAGCAGTTTCATGGAGTACTACAATGAGCAGTTCTTC	CASSFMEYYNEQFF
TRBV2	TRBJ2-3	TRBD1	-	TGTGCCAGCAGTCGGGACAGTAGCACAGATACGCAGTATTTT	CASSRDSSTDTQYF
TRBV14	TRBJ2-4	-	many	TGTGCCAGCAGCCAAGGCTATGGGGGCCGCGTACAGTACTTC	CASSQGYGGRVQYF
TRBV7-9	TRBJ2-1	-	-	TGTGCCAGCAGCCACAACAATGAGCAGTTCTTC	CASSHNNEQFF
TRBV7-9	TRBJ1-5	-	-	TGTGCCAGCAGCTCCAGACGGGACAATCAGCCCCAGCATTTT	CASSSRRDNQPQHF
TRBV6-5	TRBJ2-3	-	-	TGTGCCAGCAGGAGAGGACAGTCCACAGATACGCAGTATTTT	CASRRGQSTDTQYF
TRBV28	TRBJ2-7	-	few	TGTGCCAGCCACCGGGGCTATAGCGGATCCTACGAGCAGTACTTC	CASHRGYSGSYEQYF
TRBV13	TRBJ2-7	-	-	TGTGCCAGCAGTCAAAGTCCCCCGGGCGAGCAGTACTTC	CASSQSPPGEQYF
TRBV7-2	TRBJ2-2	-	few	TGTGCCAGCAGCATGACGGCCTCGACTAACACCGGGGAGCTGTTTTTT	CASSMTASTNTGELFF
TRBV29-1	TRBJ2-1	-	few	TGCAGCGCCGCCCGGGGGTTTAATGAGCAGTTCTTC	CSAARGFNEQFF
TRBV20-1	TRBJ2-7	-	few	TGCAGTGCTAGTACCGGGTCCGAGCAGTACTTC	CSASTGSEQYF
TRBV18	TRBJ1-2	-	few	TGTGCCAGCTCACCGGCGACTCCAGGGGCAGGGGCTAACTATGGCTACACCTTC	CASSPATPGAGANYGYTF
TRBV28	TRBJ1-4	-	few	TGTGCCAGCAGCTCGGGGGGGGAAGCTGAAAAACTGTTTTTT	CASSSGGEAEKLFF
TRBV7-2	TRBJ2-1	-	-	TGTGCCAGCAGCCGAGGGCCCCAAGATGACCGGCGGGAGCAGTTCTTC	CASSRGPQDDRREQFF
TRBV2	TRBJ2-3	TRBD2	-	TGTGCCTCGGGGGGAGAAGCTGATACGCAGTATTTT	CASGGEADTQYF
TRBV29-1	TRBJ2-3	TRBD2	few	TGCAGCGTTGTGGGCGGACTAGCAGCGACAGATACGCAGTATTTT	CSVVGGLAATDTQYF
TRBV6-5	TRBJ2-5	TRBD2	few	TGTGCCAGCAGTCCGACTAGCGGGAGCAAAGAGACCCAGTACTTC	CASSPTSGSKETQYF
TRBV27	TRBJ2-7	-	few	TGTGCCAGCAGTTTTACCGGGACTCGATTCTACGAGCAGTACTTC	CASSFTGTRFYEQYF
TRBV5-1	TRBJ2-7	TRBD1	few	TGCGCCAGCAGTTACACGGGACAGGGGGTCTACGAGCAGTACTTC	CASSYTGQGVYEQYF
TRBV2	TRBJ2-2	TRBD2	many	TGTGCCAGCAGAAAAAGCGGGAGTTCGAGCGGGGAGCTGTTTTTT	CASRKSGSSSGELFF
TRBV27	TRBJ2-3	-	-	TGTGCCAGCAGTCCGGGACTCCTTGCCGGAGGAACGCAGTATTTT	CASSPGLLAGGTQYF
TRBV21-1	TRBJ2-6	-	few	TGTGCCAGCGGCAAAACAGGGGGATCTGGGGCCAACGTCCTGACTTTC	CASGKTGGSGANVLTF
TRBV2	TRBJ1-2	-	few	TGTGCCAGCAGCAAAGAGAACGCACAGGTCGGCTACACCTTC	CASSKENAQVGYTF
TRBV5-8	TRBJ2-5	TRBD2	few	TGTGCCAGCAGCGCGGGACTAGCGGGAGGAGAGACCCAGTACTTC	CASSAGLAGGETQYF
TRBV18	TRBJ2-7	-	many	TGTGCCAGCTCACCCACCACAGGGAAGACTGGCGAGCAGTACTTC	CASSPTTGKTGEQYF
TRBV27	TRBJ2-5	TRBD2	few	TGTGCCAGCAGTCCAGGGACTAGCGGGTACCAAGAGACCCAGTACTTC	CASSPGTSGYQETQYF
TRBV28	TRBJ2-3	TRBD1	few	TGTGCCAGCACCACTTGGCAGGGGGCAGATACGCAGTATTTT	CASTTWQGADTQYF
TRBV19	TRBJ2-6	TRBD1	-	TGTGCCAGTAGGGCAGGGGGCGCTGGGGCCAACGTCCTGACTTTC	CASRAGGAGANVLTF
TRBV28	TRBJ2-3	-	-	TGTGCCAGCAGTTTAGGAGATACGCAGTATTTT	CASSLGDTQYF
TRBV27	TRBJ1-1	-	few	TGTGCCAGCAGTTTATATCAGGGCACTGAAGCTTTCTTT	CASSLYQGTEAFF